This T cell receptor beta chain was identified during a study of T cell repertoires in cytomegalovirus infection. A single record per CDR3 protein comes from TCRdb applying MiXCR to the reads. The repertoire holds 350,000 to 500,000 distinct CDR3 sequences, with approximately 32% as singletons. This clonotype was counted ten times or more. Germline V gene lookup returns CDR1 SGHTA and CDR2 FQGNSA. This CDR3 is 13 amino acids long. Trimming removed 8 bases from V and 1 base from J, with 8 bases in between. The chain has TRBV7-2 and TRBJ2-2; D unclear. The source is a human donor in good health (CMV status not recorded). Some clones in this sample may be carry-over from other donors' samples. Sequencing input: PBMCs. This chain's CDR3 is CASWAKNTGELFF. The DNA for the CDR3 is TGTGCCAGCTGGGCCAAGAACACCGGGGAGCTGTTTTTT. The variable domain in full, completed from reference TRBV7-2 and TRBJ2-2, reads GAGVSQSPSNKVTEKGKDVELRCDPISGHTALYWYRQSLGQGLEFLIYFQGNSAPDKSGLPSDRFSAERTGGSVSTLTIQRTQQEDSAVYLCASWAKNTGELFFGEGSRLTVL.